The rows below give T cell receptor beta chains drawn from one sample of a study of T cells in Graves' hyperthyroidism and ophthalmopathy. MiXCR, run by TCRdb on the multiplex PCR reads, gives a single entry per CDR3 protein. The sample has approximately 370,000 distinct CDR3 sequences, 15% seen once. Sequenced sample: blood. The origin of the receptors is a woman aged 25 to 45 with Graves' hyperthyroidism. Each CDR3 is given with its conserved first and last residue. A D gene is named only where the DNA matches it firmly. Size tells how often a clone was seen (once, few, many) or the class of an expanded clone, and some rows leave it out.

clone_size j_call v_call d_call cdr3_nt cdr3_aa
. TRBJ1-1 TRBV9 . TGTGCCAGCAGCCCATCGCGGGTGAACACTGAAGCTTTCTTT CASSPSRVNTEAFF
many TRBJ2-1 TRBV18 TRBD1 TGTGCCAGCTCACCGGGACAGGGGCGGTACAATGAGCAGTTCTTC CASSPGQGRYNEQFF
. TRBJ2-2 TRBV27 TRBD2 TGTGCCAGCAGATCTAGCGGGAGGGCCGGGGAGCTGTTTTTT CASRSSGRAGELFF
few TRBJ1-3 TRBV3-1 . TGTGCCAGCAGTAGCGACAGTTTCTCTGGAAACACCATATATTTT CASSSDSFSGNTIYF
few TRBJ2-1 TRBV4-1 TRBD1 TGCGCCAGCAGCCAAACCGGGACAGGGGGGTACAATGAGCAGTTCTTC CASSQTGTGGYNEQFF
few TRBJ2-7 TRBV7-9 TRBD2 TGTGCCAGCAGCGCCATACTAGCGGGAGCATACGAGCAGTACTTC CASSAILAGAYEQYF
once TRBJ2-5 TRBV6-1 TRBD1 TGTGCCAGCAGGAAGACAGGGGGCCGAAAAGAGACCCAGTACTTC CASRKTGGRKETQYF
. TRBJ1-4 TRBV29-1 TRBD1 TGCAGCGTTGTTGAACACAGGGGCCATGAAAAACTGTTTTTT CSVVEHRGHEKLFF
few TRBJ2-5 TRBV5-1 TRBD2 TGCGCCAGCAGCTTGGATCTAGCGGGAGCAAGTGTTGAGACCCAGTACTTC CASSLDLAGASVETQYF
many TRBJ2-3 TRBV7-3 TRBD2 TGTGCTAGCAGCCAGACTAGCGGTAGCACAGATACGCAGTATTTT CASSQTSGSTDTQYF
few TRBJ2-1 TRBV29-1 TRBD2 TGCAGCGTTGGGACTAGCGGGAGGGTTCAGAATGAGCAGTTCTTC CSVGTSGRVQNEQFF
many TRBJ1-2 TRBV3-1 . TGTGCCAGCAGCCATCAGACAGGTAGACAGGGCTACACCTTC CASSHQTGRQGYTF
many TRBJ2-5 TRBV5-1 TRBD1 TGCGCCAGCAGCTTGCCGGGACAGGGAGAGACCCAGTACTTC CASSLPGQGETQYF
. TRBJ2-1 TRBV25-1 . TGTGCCAGCAGCCAGGCGGAAGGCTCCTACAATGAGCAGTTCTTC CASSQAEGSYNEQFF
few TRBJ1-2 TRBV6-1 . TGTGCCAGCAGTGTTCTTTTTCTCAGTGGCTATGGCTACACCTTC CASSVLFLSGYGYTF
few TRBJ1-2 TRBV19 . TGTGCCAGTAGTATCCTCCTGAGCAGATCCTACCGTAACTATGGCTACACCTTC CASSILLSRSYRNYGYTF
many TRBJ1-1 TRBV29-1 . TGCAGCGTTGGTAGTCATTTGAACACTGAAGCTTTCTTT CSVGSHLNTEAFF
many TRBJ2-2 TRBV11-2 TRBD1 TGTGCCAGCAGCTTAAGGGGGACAGGGGAATCCTCCGGGGAGCTGTTTTTT CASSLRGTGESSGELFF
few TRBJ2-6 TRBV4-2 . TGTGCCAGCAGCCAATCAGGCGACTCTGGGGCCAACGTCCTGACTTTC CASSQSGDSGANVLTF
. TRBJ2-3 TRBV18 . TGTGCCAGCTCACCTCTAGTGGGGGAAGCAGATACGCAGTATTTT CASSPLVGEADTQYF
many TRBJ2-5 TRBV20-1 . TGCAGTGCTAGAGAGGGGACTCTCTTGGGCGGGACCCAGTACTTC CSAREGTLLGGTQYF
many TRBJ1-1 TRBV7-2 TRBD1 TGTGCCAGCAGCTCGGGACAGGGCGTTGAAGCTTTCTTT CASSSGQGVEAFF
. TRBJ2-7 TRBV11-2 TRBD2 TGTGCCAGCAGCTTAGCCGGGACTAGCTTGTACGAGCAGTACTTC CASSLAGTSLYEQYF
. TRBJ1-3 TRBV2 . TGTGCCAGCAGTGAGACACAGGATCACACCATATATTTT CASSETQDHTIYF
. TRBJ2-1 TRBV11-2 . TGTGCCAGCAGCTTAGGGCTAGCGCAAAATGAGCAGTTCTTC CASSLGLAQNEQFF
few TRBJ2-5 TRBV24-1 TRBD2 TGTGCCACCAGTGATTTGCCCATTAGCGGGAGTCAGGAGACCCAGTACTTC CATSDLPISGSQETQYF
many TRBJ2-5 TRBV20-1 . TGCAGTGCTAGCCAACTGCTACTGCAAAAAGAGACCCAGTACTTC CSASQLLLQKETQYF
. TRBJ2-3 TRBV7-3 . TGTGCCAGCAGCTTATCCCCCGGGCCCAGCGGGACAGATACGCAGTATTTT CASSLSPGPSGTDTQYF
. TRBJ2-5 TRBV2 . TGTGCCAGCAATATACTACGCCAAGAGACCCAGTACTTC CASNILRQETQYF
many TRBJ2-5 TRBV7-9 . TGTGCCAGCAGCTTAGCCAATAATCAGGGCATGGAGACCCAGTACTTC CASSLANNQGMETQYF
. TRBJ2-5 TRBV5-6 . TGTGCCAGCAGCGTACTAGAGACCCAGTACTTC CASSVLETQYF
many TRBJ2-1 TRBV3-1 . TGTGCCAGCAGCCAAGTAACGATAGAGCAGTTCTTC CASSQVTIEQFF
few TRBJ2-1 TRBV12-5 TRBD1 TGTGCTAGTGGTCCTTCGACAGGGGACCTGTTCTTC CASGPSTGDLFF
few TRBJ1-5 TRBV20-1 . TGCAGTGCTAGAGATACGGGTGAGGGCAATCAGCCCCAGCATTTT CSARDTGEGNQPQHF
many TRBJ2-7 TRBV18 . TGTGCCAGCTCACCCGCTAGTATACCCTACGAGCAGTACTTC CASSPASIPYEQYF
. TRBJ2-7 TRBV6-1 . TGTGCCAGCAGTTCTCAAGGTACCTACTACGAGCAGTACTTC CASSSQGTYYEQYF
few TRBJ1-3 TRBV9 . TGTGCCAGCAGCGTACTGATCGGAAACACCATATATTTT CASSVLIGNTIYF
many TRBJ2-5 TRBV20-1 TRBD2 TGCAGTGCTAGGACCGGGCTACTAGCGGGAGGTTGGGGAGAGACCCAGTACTTC CSARTGLLAGGWGETQYF
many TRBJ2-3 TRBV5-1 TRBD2 TGCGCCAGCAGCTTTTTAGGGACTAGCGGGAGTCTTGGCACAGATACGCAGTATTTT CASSFLGTSGSLGTDTQYF
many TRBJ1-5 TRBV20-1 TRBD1 TGCAGTGCTACCACAGGGGCAAATCAGCCCCAGCATTTT CSATTGANQPQHF
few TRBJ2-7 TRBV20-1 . TGCAGTGCTGTCGTAGCGCAAGCCTACGAGCAGTACTTC CSAVVAQAYEQYF
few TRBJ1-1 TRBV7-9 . TGTGCCAGCAGCTTTTCGGGGCCAGCCGCTGAAGCTTTCTTT CASSFSGPAAEAFF
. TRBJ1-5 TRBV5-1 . TGCGCCAGCAGCTTGGCTAGCGGGAGTGCAGATACGCAGCATTTT CASSLASGSADTQHF
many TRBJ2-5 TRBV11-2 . TGTGCCAGCAGCTTGGGTCCCAACCCGGAGACCCAGTACTTC CASSLGPNPETQYF
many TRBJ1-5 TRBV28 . TGTGCCAGCAGTTTGAGGGTTCAGCCCCAGCATTTT CASSLRVQPQHF
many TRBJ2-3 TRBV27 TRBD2 TGTGCCAGCAGTTTATTGGCGGGAGGGACAGATACGCAGTATTTT CASSLLAGGTDTQYF
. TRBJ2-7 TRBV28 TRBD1 TGTGCCAGCAGTTCAACAGGGGGCTACGAGCAGTACTTC CASSSTGGYEQYF
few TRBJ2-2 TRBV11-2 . TGTGCCAGCAGCGAGACCGACAGATACGCCGGGGAGCTGTTTTTT CASSETDRYAGELFF
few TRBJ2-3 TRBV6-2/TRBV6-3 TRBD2 TGTGCCAGCACTAGACTAGCGGGAGCCTCAGATACGCAGTATTTT CASTRLAGASDTQYF
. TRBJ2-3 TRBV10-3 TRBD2 TGTGCCAACACTAGCGGGAGCACAGATACGCAGTATTTT CANTSGSTDTQYF
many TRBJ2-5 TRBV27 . TGTGCCAGCAGTTTATCGTTGGGCCATGGGACCCAGTACTTC CASSLSLGHGTQYF
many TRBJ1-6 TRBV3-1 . TGTGCCAGCAGCCAAGATGTAACAGATAATTCACCCCTCCACTTT CASSQDVTDNSPLHF
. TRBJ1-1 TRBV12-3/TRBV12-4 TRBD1 TGTGCCAGCAGTTTACTCTCACAGGGGGCAATGAGGACTGAAGCTTTCTTT CASSLLSQGAMRTEAFF
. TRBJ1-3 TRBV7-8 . TGTGCCAGCAGCTTACTGACGGGAGGCTCTGGAAACACCATATATTTT CASSLLTGGSGNTIYF
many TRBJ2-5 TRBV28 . TGTGCCAGCAGTTCGTATAGAGTTGGGGAGACCCAGTACTTC CASSSYRVGETQYF
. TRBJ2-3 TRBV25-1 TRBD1 TGTGCCAGCAGTGTTTCCGAGGACAGGGGCCCGACAGATACGCAGTATTTT CASSVSEDRGPTDTQYF
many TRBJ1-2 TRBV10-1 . TGCGCCAGCAGTGAGTCGGTCGACCCTCCTGAAGGCTACACCTTC CASSESVDPPEGYTF
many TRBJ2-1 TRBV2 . TGTGCCAGCAGTGATCAGGGACTCTCTCACAATGAGCAGTTCTTC CASSDQGLSHNEQFF
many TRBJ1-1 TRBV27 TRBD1 TGTGCCAGCGTTGGGACGGGACAGGGAATTTCGGTGACTGAAGCTTTCTTT CASVGTGQGISVTEAFF
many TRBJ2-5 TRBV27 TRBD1 TGTGCCAGCAGTCCGACCGGGACAGTAGAGACCCAGTACTTC CASSPTGTVETQYF